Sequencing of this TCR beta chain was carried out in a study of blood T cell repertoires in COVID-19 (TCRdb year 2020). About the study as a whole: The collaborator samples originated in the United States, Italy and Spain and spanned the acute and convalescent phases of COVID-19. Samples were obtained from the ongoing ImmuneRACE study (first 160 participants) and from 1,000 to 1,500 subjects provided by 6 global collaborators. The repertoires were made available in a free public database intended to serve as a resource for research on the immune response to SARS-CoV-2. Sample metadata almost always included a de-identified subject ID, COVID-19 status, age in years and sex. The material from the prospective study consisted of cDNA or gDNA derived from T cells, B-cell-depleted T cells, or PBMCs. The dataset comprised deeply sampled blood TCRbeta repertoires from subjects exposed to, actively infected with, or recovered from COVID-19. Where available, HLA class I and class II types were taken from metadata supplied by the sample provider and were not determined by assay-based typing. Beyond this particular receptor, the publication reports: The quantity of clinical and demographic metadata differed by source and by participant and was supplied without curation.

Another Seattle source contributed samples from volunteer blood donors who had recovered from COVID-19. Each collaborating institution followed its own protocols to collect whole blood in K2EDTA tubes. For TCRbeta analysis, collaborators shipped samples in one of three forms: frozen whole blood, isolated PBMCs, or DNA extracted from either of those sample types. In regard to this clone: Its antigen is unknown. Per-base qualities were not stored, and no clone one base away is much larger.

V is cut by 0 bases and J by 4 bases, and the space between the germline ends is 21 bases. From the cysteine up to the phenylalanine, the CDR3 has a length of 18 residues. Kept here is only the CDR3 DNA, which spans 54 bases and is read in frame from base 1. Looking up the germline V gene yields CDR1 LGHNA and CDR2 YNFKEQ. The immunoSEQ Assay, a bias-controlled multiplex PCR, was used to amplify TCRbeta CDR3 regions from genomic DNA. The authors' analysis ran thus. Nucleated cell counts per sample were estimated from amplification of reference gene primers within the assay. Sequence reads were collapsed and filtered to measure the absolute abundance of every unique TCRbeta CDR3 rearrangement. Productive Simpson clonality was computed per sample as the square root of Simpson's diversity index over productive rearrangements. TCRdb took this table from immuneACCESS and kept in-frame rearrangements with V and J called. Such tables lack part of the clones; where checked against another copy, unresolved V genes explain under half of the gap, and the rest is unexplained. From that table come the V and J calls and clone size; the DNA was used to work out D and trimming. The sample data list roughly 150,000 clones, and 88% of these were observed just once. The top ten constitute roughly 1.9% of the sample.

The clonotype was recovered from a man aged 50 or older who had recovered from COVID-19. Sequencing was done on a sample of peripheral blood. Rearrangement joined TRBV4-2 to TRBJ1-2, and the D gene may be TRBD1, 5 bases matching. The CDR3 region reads CASSQDNRLTGSGYGYTF. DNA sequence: TGTGCCAGCAGCCAAGATAACAGGCTAACGGGTAGCGGCTATGGCTACACCTTC.